The rows below give T cell receptor beta chains drawn from one sample of a study of blood T cell repertoires in COVID-19. Profiling relied on immunoSEQ multiplex PCR, and the TCRdb table lists in-frame clones only, not all of them. Of fewer than 300,000 clones in the sample, around nine tenths were seen once. Specimen: peripheral blood. These receptors came from a man aged 35 to 55 who had recovered from COVID-19. Each CDR3 is given with its conserved first and last residue. The D gene is left open where the match is weak. Not every row has a clone size; where given, it reads once, few, many or a size class.

D gene	J gene	CDR3 length	V gene	clone size	CDR3 DNA	CDR3 protein
TRBD1	TRBJ2-6	17	TRBV19	few	TGTGCCAGTAGTATAAAGGGACAGCTCTCTGGGGCCAACGTCCTGACTTTC	CASSIKGQLSGANVLTF
TRBD1	TRBJ2-1	15	TRBV6-5	-	TGTGCCAGCAGACCAGGGACAGGGGCCTACAATGAGCAGTTCTTC	CASRPGTGAYNEQFF
TRBD2	TRBJ2-5	14	TRBV10-3	-	TGTGCCATCACTGCAGGGACTAGCCAAGAGACCCAGTACTTC	CAITAGTSQETQYF
-	TRBJ2-7	14	TRBV5-5	once	TGTGCCAGCAGGAGGCGGGACAGCTCCTACGAGCAGTACTTC	CASRRRDSSYEQYF
-	TRBJ2-1	14	TRBV9	-	TGTGCCAGCAGCGTAGGAGGGCTAATGGGGGAGCAGTTCTTC	CASSVGGLMGEQFF
-	TRBJ2-3	15	TRBV5-4	-	TGTGCCAGCAGCTTGGGGCAGCGAGGCACAGATACGCAGTATTTT	CASSLGQRGTDTQYF
TRBD2	TRBJ2-7	19	TRBV6-2/TRBV6-3	-	TGTGCCAGCAGTTACCCCATCCCCACAACTAGCGAGCTGCAAGACGAGCAGTACTTC	CASSYPIPTTSELQDEQYF
-	TRBJ2-1	12	TRBV6-5	-	TGTGCCAGCACTCCCCCTCTAGGTGAGCAGTTCTTC	CASTPPLGEQFF
TRBD1	TRBJ1-6	16	TRBV6-5	-	TGTGCCAGCAGTTACCCAGGGGGGCAACATAATTCACCCCTCCACTTT	CASSYPGGQHNSPLHF
-	TRBJ2-7	14	TRBV27	many	TGTGCCAGCAGTCCCCAGCGGTTCCCCTACGAGCAGTACTTC	CASSPQRFPYEQYF
TRBD2	TRBJ2-3	14	TRBV5-6	-	TGTGCCAGCAGCTCTAGCGGGGGCACAGATACGCAGTATTTT	CASSSSGGTDTQYF
-	TRBJ1-1	12	TRBV29-1	-	TGCAGCGTTGTTTATTATCACACTGAAGCTTTCTTT	CSVVYYHTEAFF
TRBD1	TRBJ2-1	16	TRBV5-8	-	TGTGCCAGCAGCTTGTGGGGGACAGGGATAAACAATGAGCAGTTCTTC	CASSLWGTGINNEQFF
-	TRBJ2-7	15	TRBV19	-	TGTGCCAGTAGTATAGGAGGAGGGTCGGCCTACGAGCAGTACTTC	CASSIGGGSAYEQYF
-	TRBJ1-3	13	TRBV30	-	TGTGCCTGGAGTGGACAGGCTGGAAACACCATATATTTT	CAWSGQAGNTIYF
TRBD2	TRBJ2-5	16	TRBV15	-	TGTGCCACCAGCGGAGGGACTAGCGGGGGGAGGGAGACCCAGTACTTC	CATSGGTSGGRETQYF
-	TRBJ1-4	17	TRBV11-2	-	TGTGCCAGCAGCTTAACGTCAGGGTGGTCCCCCTCGGCGAAACTGTTTTTT	CASSLTSGWSPSAKLFF
TRBD1	TRBJ2-1	13	TRBV5-1	-	TGCGCCAGCAGCTTGGGGACAGGCAATGAGCAGTTCTTC	CASSLGTGNEQFF
-	TRBJ2-3	15	TRBV4-3	-	TGCGCCAGCAGCCGCGGCGGCCGAACTGGGGATACGCAGTATTTT	CASSRGGRTGDTQYF
-	TRBJ2-7	18	TRBV6-1	-	TGTGCCAGCAGTGAACTGGGGTGGGGACATCAAAAGGACTACGAGCAGTACTTC	CASSELGWGHQKDYEQYF
TRBD1	TRBJ2-1	15	TRBV6-5	-	TGTGCCAGCAGCCTCCGGGACAGGGGCTACAATGAGCAGTTCTTC	CASSLRDRGYNEQFF
-	TRBJ1-3	16	TRBV19	-	TGTGCCAGTAGTATACTGCCAGGGGCAGCTGGAAACACCATATATTTT	CASSILPGAAGNTIYF
TRBD1	TRBJ1-2	17	TRBV5-1	-	TGCGCCAGCAGCCCGTCCCGGGACAGGGAGGAGAACTATGGCTACACCTTC	CASSPSRDREENYGYTF
-	TRBJ1-5	14	TRBV6-5	once	TGTGCCAGCAGCCTCGGGGGGAGCAATCAGCCCCAGCATTTT	CASSLGGSNQPQHF
TRBD1	TRBJ1-3	16	TRBV3-1/TRBV3-2	-	TGTGCCAGCAGCCAAGATAGGACAGGGACTGGAAACACCATATATTTT	CASSQDRTGTGNTIYF
TRBD1	TRBJ1-2	16	TRBV5-6	-	TGTGCCAGCAGCCTAAATCCCCAGGGGGGTGAAAATGGCTACACCTTC	CASSLNPQGGENGYTF
-	TRBJ2-2	15	TRBV11-2	-	TGTGCCAGCAGCCCCCAAGGGGTGGGGACCGGGGAGCTGTTTTTT	CASSPQGVGTGELFF
-	TRBJ2-2	15	TRBV19	-	TGTGCCAGTAGTATGAGGCCCCGAGGCACCGGGGAGCTGTTTTTT	CASSMRPRGTGELFF
-	TRBJ1-5	17	TRBV6-2/TRBV6-3	-	TGTGCCAGCAGTTACCTAAGACGACAGGATATCTTCCAGCCCCAGCATTTT	CASSYLRRQDIFQPQHF
TRBD1	TRBJ1-2	16	TRBV5-4	-	TGTGCCAGCAGCTTGGCCAAAGGACAGGGTTACTATGGCTACACCTTC	CASSLAKGQGYYGYTF
TRBD1	TRBJ1-2	13	TRBV3-1/TRBV3-2	-	TGTGCCAGCAGCGGGACAGGGTATCGGGGCTACACCTTC	CASSGTGYRGYTF
TRBD1	TRBJ1-1	17	TRBV27	-	TGTGCCAGCAGTTTAATAGTGGGACAGCACATTCGCCCTGAAGCTTTCTTT	CASSLIVGQHIRPEAFF
-	TRBJ2-7	14	TRBV5-6	-	TGTGCCAGCAGCTTAGGAGGGACTGGCTACGAGCAGTACTTC	CASSLGGTGYEQYF
-	TRBJ2-4	12	TRBV12-3/TRBV12-4	few	TGTGCCAGCGGGAGGTCCGAAAACATTCAGTACTTC	CASGRSENIQYF